What follows describes a single T cell receptor beta chain. Authors' processing steps: Researchers report that nucleated cell counts were estimated from reference gene primer amplification. Assay used: immunoSEQ multiplex PCR; TCRdb lists only in-frame clones, some missing. V and J calls and clone size follow that table, whereas D and trimming were derived from the DNA. The data show 250,000 or so clones, approximately 84% seen once. The V gene lost 7 bases and the J gene lost 6 bases, with 15 bases spanning the gap. The CDR3 covers 13 residues. These data belong to a study of blood T cell repertoires in COVID-19.

Sequencing was done on a sample of peripheral blood. The receptor was derived from a man aged 50-60 years with acute or convalescent COVID-19. The chain has TRBV12-3 or TRBV12-4 and TRBJ1-1; no clear D gene. The CDR3 region is CASTPSVGPEAFF. The CDR3 coding sequence is TGTGCCAGCACTCCTTCTGTGGGCCCTGAAGCTTTCTTT.